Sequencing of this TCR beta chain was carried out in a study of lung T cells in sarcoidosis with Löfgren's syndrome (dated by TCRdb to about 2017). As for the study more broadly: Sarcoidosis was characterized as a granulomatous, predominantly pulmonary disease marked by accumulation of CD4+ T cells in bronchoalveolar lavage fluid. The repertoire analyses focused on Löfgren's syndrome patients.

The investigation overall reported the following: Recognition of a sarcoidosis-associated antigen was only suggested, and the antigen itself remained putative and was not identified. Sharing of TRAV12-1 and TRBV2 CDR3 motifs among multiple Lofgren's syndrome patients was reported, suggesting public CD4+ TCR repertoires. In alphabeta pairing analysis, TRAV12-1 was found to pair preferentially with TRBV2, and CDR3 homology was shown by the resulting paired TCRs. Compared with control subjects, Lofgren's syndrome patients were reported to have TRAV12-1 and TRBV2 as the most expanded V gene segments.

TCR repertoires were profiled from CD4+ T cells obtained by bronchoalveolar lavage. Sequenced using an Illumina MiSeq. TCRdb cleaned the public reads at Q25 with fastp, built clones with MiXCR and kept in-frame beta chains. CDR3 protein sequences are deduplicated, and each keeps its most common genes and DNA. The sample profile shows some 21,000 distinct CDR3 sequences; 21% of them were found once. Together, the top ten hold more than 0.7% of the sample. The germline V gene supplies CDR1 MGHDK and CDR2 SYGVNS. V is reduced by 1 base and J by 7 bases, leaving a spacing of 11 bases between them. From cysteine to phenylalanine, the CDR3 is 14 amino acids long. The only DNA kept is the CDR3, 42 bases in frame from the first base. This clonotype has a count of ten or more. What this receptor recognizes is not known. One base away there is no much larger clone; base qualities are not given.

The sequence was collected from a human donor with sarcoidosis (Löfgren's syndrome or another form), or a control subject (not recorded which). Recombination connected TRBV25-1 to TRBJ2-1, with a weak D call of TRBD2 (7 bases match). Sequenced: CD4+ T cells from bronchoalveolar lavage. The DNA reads TGTGCCAGCAGTGAATTGGGGGGGGCAAATGAGCAGTTCTTC. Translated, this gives CASSELGGANEQFF.